This passage covers 21 T cell receptor beta chains from one sample sequenced in a study of T-cell reconstitution after alpha-beta-depleted transplantation in children. Unique molecular identifiers were used in preparing the TCRbeta library. Using its own MiXCR run on the PCR reads, TCRdb lists one record per CDR3 protein. The sample holds some 520,000 distinct CDR3 sequences; about 33% are singletons and the top ten take 2.4%. Sequencing was performed on PBMCs from the stem cell graft donor, taken from the stem cell graft. Every receptor here comes from a human donor who donated a stem cell graft to a child with aplastic anemia.

The chain employs TRBV20-1 and TRBJ2-7; TRBD2 matches at 10 bases. The CDR3 has 15 amino acids. Germline CDR1 DFQATT, CDR2 SNEGSKA (reference sequence). With V trimmed by 2 bases and J by 6 bases, 10 bases remained unmatched. In DNA form, the CDR3 reads TGCAGTGCTAGATCACTAGCGGGAAGGATACGCGAGCAGTACTTC. Its protein is CSARSLAGRIREQYF.

The chain links TRBV7-2 to TRBJ2-7, with D uncertain. V lost 2 bases and J 5 bases, leaving 4 bases between the germline ends. The V gene's germline CDR1 is SGHTA and CDR2 FQGNSA. The CDR3 runs to 11 residues. The CDR3 sequence is CASSLWNEQYF. CDR3 sequence (DNA): TGTGCCAGCAGCTTATGGAACGAGCAGTACTTC.

J is TRBJ1-2 and V is TRBV20-1; no clear D. The CDR3 consists of 11 residues. With 4 bases removed from V and 8 bases from J, the gap between germline ends came to 11 bases. CDR1 and CDR2 from the germline V gene are DFQATT and SNEGSKA (reference sequence). DNA for the CDR3: TGCAGTGCTACTACGAGGTCGGGCTACACCTTC. Translated, it gives CSATTRSGYTF.

Only a few counts were recorded for this clonotype. This sequence joins TRBV20-1 and TRBJ2-1, with 16 bases fitting TRBD2. Losses at the gene ends were 6 bases for V and 9 bases for J; bases not matched to a gene: 8. The CDR3 runs to 15 residues. Looked up from germline, CDR1 is DFQATT and CDR2 is SNEGSKA (reference sequence). The chain's CDR3 is CSAGLAGGSLLEQFF. In DNA, the CDR3 is TGCAGTGCGGGACTAGCGGGAGGGAGCCTCCTTGAGCAGTTCTTC.

V gene TRBV7-2 combines with J gene TRBJ2-7; D is possibly TRBD2 (6 bases). V shed 5 bases and J shed 3 bases, with 17 bases lying between them. CDR1 is SGHTA, CDR2 FQGNSA, per germline. The CDR3 has 15 residues. CDR3 in amino acids: CASSPGGLANYEQYF. CDR3 in DNA: TGTGCCAGCAGCCCCGGCGGGCTAGCGAACTACGAGCAGTACTTC.

The V gene is TRBV4-3, the J gene TRBJ1-3; D is unresolved. V was trimmed by 0 bases and J by 0 bases, leaving 9 bases between them. CDR3 size: 16 residues. Germline V gene lookup returns CDR1 LGHNA and CDR2 YSLEER. CDR3 in DNA: TGCGCCAGCAGCCAAGATATGCTACGCTCTGGAAACACCATATATTTT. The encoded protein is CASSQDMLRSGNTIYF.

This clonotype showed up just a few times. This chain links TRBV6-5 with TRBJ1-5, with TRBD1 identical over 7 bases. Germline CDR1 MNHEY, CDR2 SVGAGI. This CDR3 contains 15 residues. Unmatched junction bases numbered 7, after V lost 4 bases and J lost 4 bases. CDR3 residues: CASSSEGATNQPQHF. DNA for the CDR3: TGTGCCAGCAGTTCTGAGGGGGCTACAAATCAGCCCCAGCATTTT.

J is TRBJ2-5 and V is TRBV29-1; D is undetermined. CDR3 length equals 12 residues. Germline V gives CDR1 SQVTM, CDR2 ANQGSEA. V was trimmed by 3 bases and J by 6 bases, leaving 11 bases between them. The CDR3 protein is CSVDSRVQTQYF. Here the CDR3 DNA reads TGCAGCGTTGACTCAAGAGTACAGACCCAGTACTTC.

J is TRBJ2-2 and V is TRBV5-3; 12 positions match TRBD2. TRBV5-3 is identified as an open reading frame with a role that is uncertain. The CDR3 extends over 17 amino acids. V was clipped by 4 bases and J by 1 base; unmatched bases: 5. The CDR3 reads CARSNGLAGKNTGELFF. In nucleotides, the CDR3 is TGTGCCAGAAGCAATGGACTAGCGGGGAAGAACACCGGGGAGCTGTTTTTT.

This chain connects TRBV5-1 to TRBJ2-5; D not certain. The V end was cut by 0 bases, the J end by 0 bases, with 9 bases between. The CDR3 runs 15 residues. Germline CDR1 SGHRS, CDR2 YFSETQ. The CDR3 reads CASSLASTYQETQYF. The CDR3 DNA reads as TGCGCCAGCAGCTTGGCCAGCACGTACCAAGAGACCCAGTACTTC.

This clonotype was counted ten times or more. V is TRBV5-6 and J is TRBJ1-2; D unresolved. Germline V lookup: CDR1 SGHDT, CDR2 YYEEEE. V was shortened by 0 bases and J by 4 bases, with 4 bases between the two germline ends. The CDR3 totals 12 residues. The CDR3 sequence: CASSLASYGYTF. CDR3 sequence (DNA): TGTGCCAGCAGCTTGGCTAGCTATGGCTACACCTTC.

This chain joins TRBV5-6 and TRBJ2-2; D not resolved. Germline V lookup: CDR1 SGHDT, CDR2 YYEEEE. This CDR3 has 14 residues. Trimming took 0 bases from V and 4 from J, leaving 7 bases between them. Here the CDR3 reads CASSLDYSTGELFF. CDR3 nucleotides: TGTGCCAGCAGCTTGGACTATTCCACCGGGGAGCTGTTTTTT.

The chain combines TRBV12-3 or TRBV12-4 with TRBJ2-3, with 11 bases fitting TRBD1. V lost 6 bases, J lost 4 bases, and 6 bases stayed unmatched. This CDR3 region has 15 residues. CDR3: CASSRDRGVSDTQYF. CDR3 sequence (DNA): TGTGCCAGCAGCCGGGACAGGGGGGTATCAGATACGCAGTATTTT.

The rearrangement links TRBV11-3 to TRBJ2-3; D not resolved. Trimming stripped 0 bases from V and 4 bases from J, with 11 bases between. CDR3 length: 15 amino acids. Germline assignment: CDR1 SGHNT and CDR2 YENEEA. The CDR3 DNA follows: TGTGCCAGCAGCTTAGACCCCTCGGGCCCAGATACGCAGTATTTT. It codes for CASSLDPSGPDTQYF.

This chain links TRBV20-1 with TRBJ2-1; tentatively, D is TRBD2 (6 bases). The ends were cut back, 5 bases at V and 1 base at J, with 18 bases in the middle. This CDR3 spans 16 amino acids. Germline values: CDR1 DFQATT, CDR2 SNEGSKA (reference sequence). CDR3 sequence: CSAPSAGTLSYNEQFF. DNA of the CDR3: TGCAGTGCTCCTTCGGCCGGGACTCTGTCCTACAATGAGCAGTTCTTC.

This clonotype has only a few counts. This chain links TRBV5-1 with TRBJ1-5, with 9 bases that match TRBD1. The CDR3 length is 14 residues. J lost 7 bases, V lost 1 base, and 3 bases had no gene match. Germline V lookup: CDR1 SGHRS, CDR2 YFSETQ. The chain's CDR3 is CASSLTGGDQPQHF. The CDR3 coding sequence is TGCGCCAGCAGCTTGACAGGGGGCGACCAGCCCCAGCATTTT.

This clonotype showed up just a few times. The chain's CDR3 is CASSLARDRYLNTGELFF. The CDR3 nucleotides are TGTGCCAGCAGTCTCGCTCGGGACAGATATTTGAACACCGGGGAGCTGTTTTTT. The chain uses TRBV5-5 and TRBJ2-2, with 7 bases lining up with TRBD1. The V segment lost 5 bases and the J segment 1 base; nucleotides outside the gene matches: 14. The CDR3 spans 18 residues. Germline CDR1 is SGHKS and CDR2 is YYEKEE (reference sequence).

This chain links TRBV19 with TRBJ2-1; 10 bases are a match to TRBD2. This CDR3 has 15 amino acids. Germline values: CDR1 LNHDA, CDR2 SQIVND (reference sequence). The J segment lost 5 bases and the V segment lost 2 bases, leaving 3 bases of the junction unmatched. CDR3 sequence (DNA): TGTGCCAGTAGTATATTTCTAGCGGGAGACAATGAGCAGTTCTTC. Protein sequence: CASSIFLAGDNEQFF.

The genes are TRBV7-9 and TRBJ2-5, with 12 bases aligning to TRBD1. Germline values: CDR1 SEHNR, CDR2 FQNEAQ (reference sequence). The CDR3 covers 17 residues. V lost 4 bases and J lost 4; bases outside the gene matches: 10. The CDR3 spells CASSWSRDRGRGETQYF. CDR3 in DNA: TGTGCCAGCAGCTGGAGCCGGGACAGGGGGCGCGGAGAGACCCAGTACTTC. The whole variable domain, filled in from reference TRBV7-9 and TRBJ2-5, reads DTGVSQNPRHKITKRGQNVTFRCDPISEHNRLYWYRQTLGQGPEFLTYFQNEAQLEKSRLLSDRFSAERPKGSFSTLEIQRTEQGDSAMYLCASSWSRDRGRGETQYFGPGTRLLVL.

This clonotype was seen a few times. This sequence joins TRBV7-2 and TRBJ2-2; TRBD2 matches at 9 bases. Trimming at V came to 3 bases and at J to 6 bases, leaving 5 bases not matched to a gene. The V gene's germline CDR1 is SGHTA and CDR2 FQGNSA. There are 15 residues in the CDR3. In nucleotides, the CDR3 is TGTGCCAGCAGCTTGAGAGTAGCGGGAGCCGGGGAGCTGTTTTTT. Amino acids: CASSLRVAGAGELFF.

This chain connects TRBV11-2 to TRBJ2-5; 9 bases fit TRBD2. The CDR3 covers 17 residues. J gave up 5 bases and V 4 bases, and 14 bases lay outside the gene matches. Germline lookup yields CDR1 SGHAT and CDR2 FQNNGV. CDR3 nucleotide sequence: TGTGCCAGCAGCTCCTCACTAGCGGGTCCTAAAGAGGAGACCCAGTACTTC. It specifies CASSSSLAGPKEETQYF.